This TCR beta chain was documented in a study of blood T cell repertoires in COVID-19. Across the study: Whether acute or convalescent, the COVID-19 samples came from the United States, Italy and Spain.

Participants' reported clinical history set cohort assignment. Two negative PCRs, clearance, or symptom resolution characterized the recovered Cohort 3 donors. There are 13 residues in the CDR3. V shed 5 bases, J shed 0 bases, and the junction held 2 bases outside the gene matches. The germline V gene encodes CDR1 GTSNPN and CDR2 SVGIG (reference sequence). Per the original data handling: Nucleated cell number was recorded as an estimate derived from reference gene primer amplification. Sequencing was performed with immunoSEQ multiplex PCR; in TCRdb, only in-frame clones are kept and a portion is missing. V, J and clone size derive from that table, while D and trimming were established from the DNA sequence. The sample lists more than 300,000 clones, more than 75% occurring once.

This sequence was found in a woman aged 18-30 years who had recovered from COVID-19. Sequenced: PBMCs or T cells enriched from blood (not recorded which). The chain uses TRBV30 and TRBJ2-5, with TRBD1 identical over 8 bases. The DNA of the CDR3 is TGTGCCTGGCAGGGGGCCTACCAAGAGACCCAGTACTTC. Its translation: CAWQGAYQETQYF.